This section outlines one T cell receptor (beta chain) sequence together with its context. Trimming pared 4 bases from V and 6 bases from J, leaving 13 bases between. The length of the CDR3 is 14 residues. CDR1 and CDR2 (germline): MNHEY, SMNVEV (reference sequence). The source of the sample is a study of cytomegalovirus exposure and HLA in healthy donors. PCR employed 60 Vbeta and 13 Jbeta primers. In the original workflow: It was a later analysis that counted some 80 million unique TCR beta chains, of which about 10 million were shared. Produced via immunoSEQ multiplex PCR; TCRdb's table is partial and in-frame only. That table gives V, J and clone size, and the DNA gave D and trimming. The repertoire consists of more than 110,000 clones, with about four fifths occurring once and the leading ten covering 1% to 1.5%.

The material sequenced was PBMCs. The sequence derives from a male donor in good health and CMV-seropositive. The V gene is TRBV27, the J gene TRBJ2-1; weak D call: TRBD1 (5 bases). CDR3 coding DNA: TGTGCCAGCAGTTACGCAGGGTCATCCAATGAGCAGTTCTTC. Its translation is CASSYAGSSNEQFF.